A single sample is the source of the 2 T cell receptor beta chains below, sequenced in a study of T cell responses to AZD1222 COVID-19 vaccine. The table came from immunoSEQ multiplex PCR; TCRdb's copy has only in-frame clones and leaves some out. The repertoire consists of 130,000 to 150,000 clones, with roughly 90% occurring once and the leading ten covering over 1.1%. The input for sequencing was peripheral blood, taken on day 0 of AZD1222 vaccination. Source of these receptors: an adult in good health.

This clone was seen more than once but under ten times. Distinct nucleotide sequences in the sample also encode this CDR3. V and J are TRBV27 and TRBJ1-1; D call uncertain. The CDR3 consists of 13 residues. Between the trimmed V and J ends, which lost 3 bases and 2 bases, there was a span of 7 bases. Germline V gene lookup returns CDR1 MNHEY and CDR2 SMNVEV (reference sequence). The CDR3 region has the DNA TGTGCCAGCAGTTTCCGGAGAAACACTGAAGCTTTCTTT. Its translation is CASSFRRNTEAFF.

This chain joins TRBV12-3 or TRBV12-4 and TRBJ2-7; D might be TRBD2 (5 bases). This CDR3 is built from 13 residues. Trimming shortened V by 3 bases and J by 6 bases, and 12 bases separated the two germline ends. The CDR3 bases are TGTGCCAGCAGTTTGGCACTCGCGGGCGAGCAGTACTTC. Its translation is CASSLALAGEQYF.